A selection of T cell receptor beta chains follows, all from one sample in a study of blood T cell dynamics during melanoma immunotherapy. Using immunoSEQ multiplex PCR, the repertoire was profiled, and TCRdb retains in-frame clones only, with some absent. The repertoire includes around 15,000 clones, 94% of them detected once, and about 0.21% sits in the top ten. Sample: effector memory CD8+ T cells from blood, taken from a patient treated with checkpoint blockade. These TCRs come from a human donor with melanoma. The CDR3 runs from the conserved cysteine through the conserved F or W. The D gene is left open where the match is weak. Size is omitted from some rows. Given values are once, few, many or a class for expanded clones.

D gene	V gene	J gene	clone size	CDR3 DNA	CDR3 protein
-	TRBV9	TRBJ1-1	-	TGTGCCAGCAGCGTAGCTGTCAGTATGAACACTGAAGCTTTCTTT	CASSVAVSMNTEAFF
-	TRBV6-5	TRBJ2-1	-	TGTGCTAGCAGCTGGGACACGGTCTCCTACAATGAGCAGTTCTTC	CASSWDTVSYNEQFF
-	TRBV12-5	TRBJ2-1	-	TGTGCTAGTGGTTTGGAAACGCGTGAGCAGTTCTTC	CASGLETREQFF
TRBD2	TRBV28	TRBJ2-7	-	TGTGCCAGCAGTTTCCTAGCGGGAGAGCACCACGAGCAGTACTTC	CASSFLAGEHHEQYF
TRBD1	TRBV9	TRBJ2-3	-	TGTGCCAGCAGCGGAGGGGACAGGGAGGCAGATACGCAGTATTTT	CASSGGDREADTQYF
-	TRBV19	TRBJ1-1	-	TGTGCCAGTAGTATAGATCCATCCGGTAGGACTGAAGCTTTCTTT	CASSIDPSGRTEAFF
TRBD1	TRBV5-1	TRBJ1-5	-	TGCGCCAGCAGGGCCGGGACAGGGCCCAATCAGCCCCAGCATTTT	CASRAGTGPNQPQHF
-	TRBV5-6	TRBJ1-3	-	TGTGCCAGCAGCTTGGGGGGCTCCTCTGGAAACACCATATATTTT	CASSLGGSSGNTIYF
TRBD1	TRBV18	TRBJ1-2	-	TGTGCCAGCTCACCAGGGACAGGGAGCGGCTACACCTTC	CASSPGTGSGYTF
TRBD1	TRBV27	TRBJ2-7	-	TGTGCCAGCAGTTTAGGTCCGGGACAGGGCTCCTACGAGCAGTACTTC	CASSLGPGQGSYEQYF
TRBD1	TRBV9	TRBJ1-1	-	TGTGCCAGCAGCGTAGGAGGACAGGTTGAAGCTTTCTTT	CASSVGGQVEAFF
TRBD1	TRBV28	TRBJ2-7	-	TGTGCCAGCAGTCACGGACAGGGGGGTGTATCTTGGGAGCAGTACTTC	CASSHGQGGVSWEQYF
TRBD2	TRBV27	TRBJ2-3	-	TGTGCCAGCAGCGATGCGACTAGCGGGACTCGCACAGATACGCAGTATTTT	CASSDATSGTRTDTQYF
-	TRBV29-1	TRBJ2-2	once	TGCAGCGTTGGGCGGGGAAGGGACACCGGGGAGCTGTTTTTT	CSVGRGRDTGELFF
TRBD1	TRBV28	TRBJ2-2	-	TGTGCCAGCAGTTTAAGCATGGGACAGGCGACCGGGGAGCTGTTTTTT	CASSLSMGQATGELFF
TRBD2	TRBV7-3	TRBJ2-1	-	TGTGCCAGCAGCTTGCGGCTAGCGGGAGCGGATGAGCAGTTCTTC	CASSLRLAGADEQFF